Listed below are T cell receptor beta chains from one sample, sequenced in a study of OX40 agonist ivuxolimab in advanced cancers. Measured with immunoSEQ multiplex PCR; TCRdb has only the in-frame clones, and not every one. The sample consists of 75,000 to 95,000 clones, around 87% of them appearing once. The input for sequencing was CD4+ or CD8+ T cells sorted from blood, taken in a trial of the OX40 agonist ivuxolimab. The receptors derive from an adult with an advanced solid tumor such as melanoma, head and neck, liver or kidney cancer. The CDR3 runs from the conserved cysteine through the conserved F or W. A D gene is named only where the DNA matches it firmly. Rows may omit the clone size; those that give it use once, few, many or a size class.

v_gene	d_gene	j_gene	abundance	CDR3nt	CDR3aa
TRBV5-1	NA	TRBJ1-6	NA	TGCGCCAGCAGCGCAAACGTAATCGATAATTCACCCCTCCACTTT	CASSANVIDNSPLHF
TRBV5-6	NA	TRBJ1-4	NA	TGTGCCAGCAGCTTGGTGGGTACAGGGGAAAAACTGTTTTTT	CASSLVGTGEKLFF
TRBV7-2	NA	TRBJ2-1	NA	TGTGCCAGCATCCAGGGCGGGTTTAGCAATGAGCAGTTCTTC	CASIQGGFSNEQFF
TRBV7-8	NA	TRBJ1-3	NA	TGTGCCAGCAGCTTACTCAGGGTCTCGGGTGGAAACACCATATATTTT	CASSLLRVSGGNTIYF
TRBV7-8	NA	TRBJ1-5	NA	TGTGCCAGCAGCCCAGACACGGATCAGCCCCAGCATTTT	CASSPDTDQPQHF
TRBV18	TRBD1	TRBJ1-5	NA	TGTGCCAGCTCAGACCCGACAGGGGGACGCAATCAGCCCCAGCATTTT	CASSDPTGGRNQPQHF
TRBV28	NA	TRBJ2-3	NA	TGTGCCAGCAGTTCGGCTGGCTCGGCAGATACGCAGTATTTT	CASSSAGSADTQYF
TRBV18	NA	TRBJ2-3	NA	TGTGCCAGCTCACCAGGGGTGAGCACAGATACGCAGTATTTT	CASSPGVSTDTQYF
TRBV9	NA	TRBJ2-5	NA	TGTGCCAGCAGCGTAGATGGGACCGGTGGGGAGACCCAGTACTTC	CASSVDGTGGETQYF
TRBV29-1	TRBD1	TRBJ1-1	NA	TGCAGCGTTGAAAGGGGGCGAAACACTGAAGCTTTCTTT	CSVERGRNTEAFF
TRBV5-4	TRBD2	TRBJ2-3	NA	TGTGCCAGCAGCCGGACTAGCGGCACAGATACGCAGTATTTT	CASSRTSGTDTQYF
TRBV28	TRBD2	TRBJ2-2	NA	TGTGCCAGCATCTTGAGCGGGAGGGCCGCCGGGGAGCTGTTTTTT	CASILSGRAAGELFF
TRBV29-1	TRBD1	TRBJ1-2	NA	TGCAGCGTTGTTGGGACAGGGGCTTTTCTAGGAGGCTACACCTTC	CSVVGTGAFLGGYTF
TRBV6-6	TRBD1	TRBJ1-1	few	TGTGCCAGCAGAGGGGGCATGAACACTGAAGCTTTCTTT	CASRGGMNTEAFF
TRBV4-1	TRBD1	TRBJ1-3	NA	TGCGCCAGCAGCCAAGATCGAGAGAGGGGGCACCTCTCTGGAAACACCATATATTTT	CASSQDRERGHLSGNTIYF
TRBV28	TRBD1	TRBJ2-1	NA	TGTGCCAGCAGTACAAGGGACAGCATATACAATGAGCAGTTCTTC	CASSTRDSIYNEQFF
TRBV29-1	NA	TRBJ1-1	NA	TGCAGCGCCTCGGACACCAAGGGGACTGAAGCTTTCTTT	CSASDTKGTEAFF
TRBV4-3	TRBD1	TRBJ2-2	NA	TGCGCCAGCAGCCTTGAGGGGGCATCGAACACCGGGGAGCTGTTTTTT	CASSLEGASNTGELFF
TRBV15	NA	TRBJ1-1	NA	TGTGCCACCAGCAGAGATGGGCAGAACACTGAAGCTTTCTTT	CATSRDGQNTEAFF
TRBV29-1	TRBD2	TRBJ2-3	once	TGCAGCGTTGTGGGACTAGCGGTTACAGATACGCAGTATTTT	CSVVGLAVTDTQYF
TRBV10-1	NA	TRBJ1-5	few	TGCGCCAGCAGTGAGTCTAGTCAGCCCCAGCATTTT	CASSESSQPQHF
TRBV27	NA	TRBJ2-7	NA	TGTGCCACCACCCGTTTGGGCGGCCGGGGCGAGCAGTACTTC	CATTRLGGRGEQYF
TRBV9	NA	TRBJ1-3	once	TGTGCCAGCAGCGTAGGGGCAGCGAGCTCTGGAAACACCATATATTTT	CASSVGAASSGNTIYF
TRBV9	NA	TRBJ2-2	NA	TGTGCCAGCAGTCCGGGACAGAACACCGGGGAGCTGTTTTTT	CASSPGQNTGELFF
TRBV5-1	TRBD2	TRBJ2-1	NA	TGCGCCAGCAGCTTCCAGGCGGGAGAATACAATGAGCAGTTCTTC	CASSFQAGEYNEQFF
TRBV7-6	NA	TRBJ1-1	NA	TGTGCCAGCAGCCGAGACACAAACACTGAAGCTTTCTTT	CASSRDTNTEAFF
TRBV28	NA	TRBJ1-2	once	TGTGCCAGCAGTTTATACGCCGCGGAGGGGAGCTATGGCTACACCTTC	CASSLYAAEGSYGYTF
TRBV7-2	NA	TRBJ1-2	NA	TGTGCCAGCAGCTCCGATGGACAGCCGAGTCGGGGCTACACCTTC	CASSSDGQPSRGYTF
TRBV7-9	NA	TRBJ1-2	NA	TGTGCCAGCAGCCCCCACGGTGGGGGCTACACCTTC	CASSPHGGGYTF
TRBV19	TRBD1	TRBJ2-5	NA	TGTGCCAGTAGTCAGACAGGGGTAGAGACCCAGTACTTC	CASSQTGVETQYF
TRBV9	TRBD1	TRBJ1-5	NA	TGTGCCAGCAGCCCCGGGACAGGGCTCCAGCCCCAGCATTTT	CASSPGTGLQPQHF
TRBV4-3	TRBD1	TRBJ2-3	NA	TGCGCCAGCAGCCAAGACCCGGGACAGGGGACAGATACGCAGTATTTT	CASSQDPGQGTDTQYF
TRBV7-8	TRBD2	TRBJ2-3	NA	TGTGCCAGCAGCTGGGTAGGCGGGGGGGATACGCAGTATTTT	CASSWVGGGDTQYF
TRBV5-1	NA	TRBJ2-3	NA	TGCGCCAGCAGCTTGTACGGCGATAGCACAGATACGCAGTATTTT	CASSLYGDSTDTQYF
TRBV28	TRBD2	TRBJ2-1	NA	TGTGCCAGCAGTTTAGTAGGGACTAGCGGGACCCAGTTCTTC	CASSLVGTSGTQFF
TRBV9	NA	TRBJ2-5	NA	TGTGCCAGCAGCGAACGTGCCGGGACACGTCAAGAGACCCAGTACTTC	CASSERAGTRQETQYF
TRBV29-1	NA	TRBJ1-1	NA	TGCACCACATCGGTAGGGAAGGGAGCTGAAGCTTTCTTT	CTTSVGKGAEAFF
TRBV9	NA	TRBJ1-1	NA	TGTGCCAGCAGCGTAGCTCAGGGAGGCCGCACTGAAGCTTTCTTT	CASSVAQGGRTEAFF
TRBV9	NA	TRBJ1-2	NA	TGTGCCAGCAGACAATACGGGGGCCCCTATGGCTACACCTTC	CASRQYGGPYGYTF
TRBV6-6	NA	TRBJ1-1	NA	TGTGCCAGCAGTTACGGTTCAGGGTTGAACACTGAAGCTTTCTTT	CASSYGSGLNTEAFF
TRBV5-5	NA	TRBJ2-1	NA	TGTGCCAGCACCATGACGGTCCGGGACAATGAGCAGTTCTTC	CASTMTVRDNEQFF
TRBV5-1	TRBD2	TRBJ2-7	NA	TGCGCCAGCAGCTCGGTCGGTACTAGCGGGCCTCCCTACGAGCAGTACTTC	CASSSVGTSGPPYEQYF
TRBV7-2	TRBD2	TRBJ2-3	NA	TGTGCCAGCAGCTTTAAAGCGGGAGTCACAGATACGCAGTATTTT	CASSFKAGVTDTQYF
TRBV18	TRBD2	TRBJ2-1	NA	TGTGCCAGCTCACTAGCGGGAGGGCTATACAATGAGCAGTTCTTC	CASSLAGGLYNEQFF
TRBV5-4	NA	TRBJ2-2	NA	TGTGCCAGCAGCCGCGGGCTCGGGGAGCTGTTTTTT	CASSRGLGELFF
TRBV28	NA	TRBJ1-5	NA	TGTGCCAGCAGTTCCCTCTTTCAGCCCCAGCATTTT	CASSSLFQPQHF
TRBV15	TRBD2	TRBJ2-5	NA	TGTGCCACCAGCAGAGATGCGGGAGGGCCGGGAGAGACCCAGTACTTC	CATSRDAGGPGETQYF
TRBV14	NA	TRBJ1-4	NA	TGTGCCAGCAGCCAAGATCGGGCGGTCCCTAATGAAAAACTGTTTTTT	CASSQDRAVPNEKLFF
TRBV5-1	NA	TRBJ1-4	NA	TGCGCCAGCAGCTTTGGGTTAGGTGAAAAACTGTTTTTT	CASSFGLGEKLFF
TRBV4-2	TRBD2	TRBJ2-7	NA	TGTGCCAGCAGCCCGGGACTAGCGGGAGGCGAGCAGTACTTC	CASSPGLAGGEQYF
TRBV4-1	NA	TRBJ2-7	NA	TGCGCCAGCAGCCAAGGTCTCGAGCGGAAATCGTACGAGCAGTACTTC	CASSQGLERKSYEQYF
TRBV29-1	TRBD2	TRBJ2-5	few	TGCAGCGTTGCACGACTAGCGGTTCAAGAGACCCAGTACTTC	CSVARLAVQETQYF
TRBV23-1	TRBD1	TRBJ1-1	NA	TGCGCCAGCCCCCGACAGGGACAGAACACTGAAGCTTTCTTT	CASPRQGQNTEAFF
TRBV7-6	NA	TRBJ1-1	NA	TGTGCCAGCAGCTTAGGGGAGAACACTGAAGCTTTCTTT	CASSLGENTEAFF
TRBV2	NA	TRBJ1-4	NA	TGTGCCAGCAGTTTCGCCGACAGCGGTAAACTGTTTTTT	CASSFADSGKLFF